The next 32 T cell receptor beta chains were all read from a single sample in a study of T cells in Graves' hyperthyroidism and ophthalmopathy (dated by TCRdb to between 2017 and 2020). Library creation used multiplex PCR. Instrument on record: Illumina HiSeq 2000. The TCR beta CDR3 regions were amplified from RNA transcripts. The TCR CDR3 was subjected to a first round of RT-PCR using the HTBI primer set and the Qiagen OneStep RT-PCR kit. Starting from the raw public reads, TCRdb applied fastp trimming at Q25, assembled clones with MiXCR and retained in-frame beta chains. For every CDR3 protein sequence, its rows merge into one entry that carries the most common genes and DNA. The sample table records hundreds of thousands of distinct CDR3 sequences; 14% to 15% of these occur just once. Together, the top ten hold about 3.9% of the sample. The sequenced sample was blood. The origin of the receptors is a woman aged 40 to 49 with Graves' ophthalmopathy.

This clonotype showed up many times. The V gene is TRBV6-5, the J gene TRBJ1-2; D remains unclear. Germline CDR1 reads MNHEY; CDR2 reads SVGAGI. Trimming shortened V by 6 bases and J by 3 bases, and 17 bases separated the two germline ends. This CDR3 region has 15 residues. The CDR3 loop reads CASRPFDIPDYGYTF. In DNA form, the CDR3 reads TGTGCCAGCAGACCCTTTGACATTCCGGACTATGGCTACACCTTC.

This clonotype was detected many times. V is TRBV2 and J is TRBJ1-1; D uncertain. The V gene lost 10 bases and the J gene lost 0 bases, with 9 bases spanning the gap. The CDR3 covers 12 residues. Per germline, CDR1 SNHLY and CDR2 FYNNEI. The CDR3 loop is CAIQFLNTEAFF. DNA for the CDR3: TGTGCCATACAATTTCTGAACACTGAAGCTTTCTTT. Together with reference TRBV2 and TRBJ1-1, the CDR3 gives the full variable domain: EPEVTQTPSHQVTQMGQEVILRCVPISNHLYFYWYRQILGQKVEFLVSFYNNEISEKSEIFDDQFSVERPDGSNFTLKIRSTKLEDSAMYFCAIQFLNTEAFFGQGTRLTVV.

The chain combines TRBV5-8 with TRBJ2-5; D remains unclear. Trimming removed 0 bases at V and 6 bases at J, with 6 bases between. This CDR3 has 12 residues. Germline-derived CDR1 and CDR2 are SGHTS and YDEGEE. The CDR3 nucleotides read TGTGCCAGCAGCTTGGTCCTCCAGACCCAGTACTTC. Encoded protein: CASSLVLQTQYF.

This clonotype was detected ten times or more. The rearrangement links TRBV20-1 to TRBJ2-7; a possible D gene is TRBD2 (5 bases). Between the trimmed V and J ends, which lost 4 bases and 3 bases, there was a span of 7 bases. This CDR3 has 11 amino acids. The germline CDR1 and CDR2 sequences are DFQATT and SNEGSKA (reference sequence). CDR3 bases: TGCAGTGCTAACCGGGACTACGAGCAGTACTTC. Its translation: CSANRDYEQYF.

The gene calls are TRBV11-2 and TRBJ2-2; 9 bases are a match to TRBD2. Germline CDR1 and CDR2: SGHAT and FQNNGV. With 1 base clipped from V and 6 bases from J, the junction kept 6 bases outside the gene matches. The CDR3 consists of 16 residues. The CDR3 sequence: CASSLVNSGSAGELFF. The DNA of the CDR3 is TGTGCCAGCAGCTTAGTTAATAGCGGGAGCGCCGGGGAGCTGTTTTTT.

As regards this clonotype: At one boundary the junction diverges from the germline segment, which might be a read error. This chain links TRBV6-4 with TRBJ2-7, with D uncertain. Germline assignment: CDR1 MRHNA and CDR2 SNTAGT. The CDR3 is made up of 13 amino acids. CDR3 residues: CASSYSVLVEQYF. The DNA of the CDR3 is TGTGCCAGCAGTTACTCCGTCCTGGTCGAGCAGTACTTC.

This clonotype was counted ten times or more. The chain employs TRBV28 and TRBJ2-7, with D perhaps assigned TRBD1 or TRBD2 (5 bases each). V lost 7 bases, J lost 1 base, and 20 bases lay in between. Germline lookup yields CDR1 MDHEN and CDR2 SYDVKM. The CDR3 contains 16 residues. DNA of the CDR3: TGTGCCAGCAAAGGTTTGGTATGGGGGTTGTCCTACGAGCAGTACTTC. This encodes CASKGLVWGLSYEQYF.

This clonotype appeared many times. This chain joins TRBV28 and TRBJ1-2; TRBD1 is a possible D gene (6 bases). V was cut by 3 bases and J by 5 bases, with 7 bases left in between. CDR1 is MDHEN and CDR2 is SYDVKM in the germline V gene. The CDR3 is 12 amino acids. As DNA, the CDR3 is TGTGCCAGCAGTTTCGGACAGTATGGCTACACCTTC. Translating gives CASSFGQYGYTF.

The rearrangement uses TRBV30 and TRBJ1-5; D is uncertain. Germline V gives CDR1 GTSNPN, CDR2 SVGIG (reference sequence). The CDR3 loop spans 15 amino acids. Between the trimmed V and J ends, which lost 1 base and 2 bases, there was a span of 12 bases. DNA of the CDR3: TGTGCCTGGAGTGAGACGGGAAAGGGCAATCAGCCCCAGCATTTT. Translated: CAWSETGKGNQPQHF.

The J gene is TRBJ1-5, the V gene TRBV28; 9 nucleotides match TRBD1. CDR1 and CDR2 (germline): MDHEN, SYDVKM. The junction had 7 bases not matched to a gene; V was cut back by 6 bases and J by 7 bases. This CDR3 spans 14 amino acids. DNA of the CDR3: TGTGCCAGCAGCTCCGGGACAGGGAAACAGCCCCAGCATTTT. Protein product: CASSSGTGKQPQHF.

Ten or more counts support this clonotype. The CDR3: CSVRLFANTGELFF. CDR3 coding DNA: TGCAGCGTTCGACTGTTCGCGAACACCGGGGAGCTGTTTTTT. V gene TRBV29-1 combines with J gene TRBJ2-2; D gene ambiguous. This CDR3 spans 14 amino acids. Germline assignment: CDR1 SQVTM and CDR2 ANQGSEA. V was cut by 5 bases and J by 0 bases, with 10 bases left in between.

The CDR3 sequence is CASSQEALAGVGANVLTF. In nucleotides, the CDR3 is TGTGCCAGCAGCCAAGAGGCACTAGCGGGAGTAGGGGCCAACGTCCTGACTTTC. The chain uses TRBV3-1 and TRBJ2-6, with 11 positions matching TRBD2. J was trimmed by 4 bases and V by 0 bases; bases with no gene match: 5. The V gene's germline CDR1 is LGHDT and CDR2 YNNKEL (reference sequence). The CDR3 runs to 18 residues.

The genes are TRBV9 and TRBJ1-3; D gene uncertain. The ends were cut back, 0 bases at V and 2 bases at J, with 15 bases in the middle. The CDR3 consists of 17 residues. CDR1 and CDR2 from the germline V gene are SGDLS and YYNGEE. CDR3 in DNA: TGTGCCAGCAGCGTAGAGAGATCTCCACGGGCTGGAAACACCATATATTTT. This codes for CASSVERSPRAGNTIYF.

This clonotype came up many times. The genes are TRBV29-1 and TRBJ2-5, with 10 bases identical to TRBD1. Germline V gene lookup returns CDR1 SQVTM and CDR2 ANQGSEA. This CDR3 spans 12 amino acids. The V and J ends lost 8 bases and 4 bases, in that order; junction bases with no gene match: 4. CDR3: CSTWDRGETQYF. The CDR3 nucleotides read TGCAGCACCTGGGACAGGGGAGAGACCCAGTACTTC.

This chain links TRBV18 with TRBJ2-7; 8 bases agree with TRBD1. There are 14 residues in the CDR3. Germline V lookup: CDR1 KGHSH, CDR2 LQKENI. V trimming: 3 bases; J trimming: 5 bases; junction bases outside the gene matches: 6. CDR3 loop: CASSPTGVGNEQYF. Written as DNA, the CDR3 is TGTGCCAGCTCACCGACAGGGGTTGGCAACGAGCAGTACTTC.

V is TRBV5-6 and J is TRBJ2-5, with 8 nucleotides matching TRBD1. Germline trimming cut 2 bases from V and 1 base from J; bases unmatched to any gene: 7. The germline V gene has CDR1 SGHDT and CDR2 YYEEEE. This CDR3 region has 16 residues. CDR3 nucleotides: TGTGCCAGCAGCTTAACGACAGGGGCCCGCCAAGAGACCCAGTACTTC. This gives the protein CASSLTTGARQETQYF.

At least ten counts were recorded for this clonotype. The chain combines TRBV6-2 or TRBV6-3 with TRBJ1-2, with D uncertain. This CDR3 has 13 amino acids. CDR1 and CDR2 (germline): MNHEY, SVGEGT. With 7 bases removed from V and 2 bases from J, the gap between germline ends came to 11 bases. The CDR3 DNA reads TGTGCCAGCACCGAATGGCGGAACTATGGCTACACCTTC. This gives the protein CASTEWRNYGYTF.

CDR3 nucleotide sequence: TGTGCCAGCAGCTTAAACCGGGACAGCTACTACGAGCAGTACTTC. Protein: CASSLNRDSYYEQYF. The V call is TRBV7-2, the J call TRBJ2-7; TRBD1 aligns across 7 bases. CDR3 length: 15 residues. Germline lookup yields CDR1 SGHTA and CDR2 FQGNSA. Unmatched junction bases numbered 7, after V lost 2 bases and J lost 3 bases.

The chain employs TRBV12-3 or TRBV12-4 and TRBJ2-5; 8 bases line up with TRBD2. V lost 6 bases and J lost 5; bases outside the gene matches: 5. The CDR3 has 13 residues. The CDR3, as DNA: TGTGCCAGCAGGCCGACTAGCGTTGAGACCCAGTACTTC. Translating it yields CASRPTSVETQYF.

This clonotype has a handful of counts. This chain joins TRBV27 and TRBJ2-2; tentatively, D is TRBD1 (5 bases). In germline, CDR1 is MNHEY, CDR2 SMNVEV (reference sequence). The CDR3 runs to 16 residues. Trimming pared 6 bases from V and 1 base from J, leaving 15 bases between. The CDR3: CASSIVRARNTGELFF. CDR3 nucleotide sequence: TGTGCCAGCAGCATCGTCAGGGCTCGGAACACCGGGGAGCTGTTTTTT.

This clonotype was recorded a few times. The chain carries TRBV4-1 and TRBJ2-7; possibly TRBD2 for D (6 bases). The CDR3 has 14 amino acids. Trimming shortened V by 1 base and J by 3 bases, and 10 bases separated the two germline ends. Germline CDR1 MGHRA, CDR2 YSYEKL. In DNA form, the CDR3 reads TGCGCCAGCAGCCAAGTGGGACTTGTCTACGAGCAGTACTTC. It is translated as CASSQVGLVYEQYF.

The chain has TRBV30 and TRBJ1-1, with 7 bases fitting TRBD1. Trimming at V came to 4 bases and at J to 9 bases, leaving 14 bases not matched to a gene. The CDR3 contains 14 residues. Germline loops: CDR1 GTSNPN, CDR2 SVGIG (reference sequence). The CDR3 is CAWTRGPQIGKAFF. The CDR3 DNA sequence: TGTGCCTGGACAAGGGGGCCCCAAATCGGAAAAGCTTTCTTT.

This clonotype was recorded at least ten times. This chain connects TRBV20-1 to TRBJ1-2; maybe TRBD1 (6 bases). The V end was cut by 3 bases, the J end by 2 bases, with 13 bases between. Looked up from germline, CDR1 is DFQATT and CDR2 is SNEGSKA (reference sequence). CDR3 length equals 14 residues. CDR3 in DNA: TGCAGTGCTAGTGGCCAGGGGAACAACTATGGCTACACCTTC. It translates to CSASGQGNNYGYTF.

The chain joins TRBV2 to TRBJ2-2; D possibly corresponds to TRBD2 (6 bases). Germline-derived CDR1 and CDR2 are SNHLY and FYNNEI. The CDR3 has 17 residues. Deletions cut 5 bases from V and 6 bases from J, with 22 bases between. The DNA for the CDR3 is TGTGCCAGCAGTACCGCCCGGGGTAGCGGAAACGCCGGGGAGCTGTTTTTT. It yields the protein CASSTARGSGNAGELFF.

This clonotype was seen ten or more times. The chain employs TRBV9 and TRBJ2-7; 9 bases are shared with TRBD1. CDR1 is SGDLS and CDR2 is YYNGEE in the germline V gene. V lost 0 bases, J lost 2 bases, and 3 bases stayed unmatched. The CDR3 is 15 residues long. CDR3 loop: CASSVDTGGTYEQYF. CDR3 in DNA: TGTGCCAGCAGCGTAGACACAGGGGGCACCTACGAGCAGTACTTC.

This clonotype came up many times. The gene calls are TRBV6-1 and TRBJ2-7, with TRBD1 identical over 9 bases. Germline values: CDR1 MNHNS, CDR2 SASEGT. This CDR3 comprises 14 residues. Unmatched junction bases numbered 3, after V lost 3 bases and J lost 3 bases. In DNA, the CDR3 is TGTGCCAGCAGTGAGTACAGGGGGCTCTACGAGCAGTACTTC. Encoded protein: CASSEYRGLYEQYF.

This clonotype was counted at least ten times. The chain joins TRBV29-1 to TRBJ1-2; D gene uncertain. Germline V gene sequence: CDR1 SQVTM, CDR2 ANQGSEA. This CDR3 is built from 14 residues. V lost 7 bases and J 4 bases, leaving 19 bases between the germline ends. For the CDR3, the DNA is TGCAGCGCCGTTGAGACTACAAGCGGCTATGGCTACACCTTC. Encoded protein: CSAVETTSGYGYTF.

This clonotype showed up many times. The V gene is TRBV5-6, the J gene TRBJ2-5; tentatively, D is TRBD2 (5 bases). The CDR3 length is 13 residues. Trimming shortened V by 1 base and J by 3 bases, and 7 bases separated the two germline ends. Looked up from germline, CDR1 is SGHDT and CDR2 is YYEEEE. CDR3 bases: TGTGCCAGCAGCTTGCCCGGGAAAGAGACCCAGTACTTC. Encoded protein: CASSLPGKETQYF.

This clonotype has a count of ten or more. The V and J genes are TRBV19 and TRBJ1-5, with 10 bases that match TRBD1. Germline V gene data show CDR1 as LNHDA and CDR2 as SQIVND (reference sequence). This CDR3 has 14 amino acids. V shed 7 bases, J shed 5 bases, and the junction held 5 bases outside the gene matches. CDR3 residues: CASMRTGGHQPQHF. The CDR3 coding sequence is TGTGCCAGTATGAGGACAGGGGGTCATCAGCCCCAGCATTTT. The full variable domain, rest sourced from reference TRBV19 and TRBJ1-5, is DGGITQSPKYLFRKEGQNVTLSCEQNLNHDAMYWYRQDPGQGLRLIYYSQIVNDFQKGDIAEGYSVSREKKESFPLTVTSAQKNPTAFYLCASMRTGGHQPQHFGDGTRLSIL.

This clonotype was detected many times. The chain carries TRBV20-1 and TRBJ2-7, with TRBD2 identical over 14 bases. V trimming: 3 bases; J trimming: 5 bases; junction bases outside the gene matches: 6. CDR3 length equals 15 residues. Germline V gene sequence: CDR1 DFQATT, CDR2 SNEGSKA (reference sequence). The DNA for the CDR3 is TGCAGTGCTAGTTACCGACTAGCGGGAGGGGACGAGCAGTACTTC. Translated: CSASYRLAGGDEQYF.

The chain is built from TRBV7-6 and TRBJ2-2, with a possible D match to TRBD1 (6 bases). The V gene's germline CDR1 is SGHVS and CDR2 FNYEAQ. CDR3 size: 14 residues. Trimming removed 7 bases at V and 2 bases at J, with 11 bases between. The CDR3 coding sequence is TGTGCCAGCACGGACAGCCCTAACACCGGGGAGCTGTTTTTT. It specifies CASTDSPNTGELFF.

The chain combines TRBV6-5 with TRBJ1-5; possible D gene TRBD1, 5 bases. The germline V gene encodes CDR1 MNHEY and CDR2 SVGAGI. The CDR3 is 15 residues long. The ends were cut back, 0 bases at V and 6 bases at J, with 12 bases in the middle. CDR3 DNA sequence: TGTGCCAGCAGTTACTCGACAGTCCCACCTCAGCCCCAGCATTTT. Its protein is CASSYSTVPPQPQHF.